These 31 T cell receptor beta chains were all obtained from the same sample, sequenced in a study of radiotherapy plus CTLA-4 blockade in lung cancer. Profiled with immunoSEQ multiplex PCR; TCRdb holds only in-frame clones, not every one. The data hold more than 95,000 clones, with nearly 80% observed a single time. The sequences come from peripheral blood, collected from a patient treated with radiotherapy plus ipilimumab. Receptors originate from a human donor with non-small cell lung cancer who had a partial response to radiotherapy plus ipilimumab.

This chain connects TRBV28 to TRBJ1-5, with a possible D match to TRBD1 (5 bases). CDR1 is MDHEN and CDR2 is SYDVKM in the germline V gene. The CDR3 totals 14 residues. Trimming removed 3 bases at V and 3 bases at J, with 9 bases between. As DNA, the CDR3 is TGTGCCAGCAGTTTGGGGGGGTCCAATCAGCCCCAGCATTTT. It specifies CASSLGGSNQPQHF.

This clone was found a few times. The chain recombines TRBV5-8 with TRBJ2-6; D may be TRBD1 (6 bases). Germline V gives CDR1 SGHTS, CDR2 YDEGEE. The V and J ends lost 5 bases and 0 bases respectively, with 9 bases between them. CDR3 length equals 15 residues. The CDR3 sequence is CASRQDSSGANVLTF. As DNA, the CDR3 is TGTGCCAGCAGACAGGACAGCTCTGGGGCCAACGTCCTGACTTTC.

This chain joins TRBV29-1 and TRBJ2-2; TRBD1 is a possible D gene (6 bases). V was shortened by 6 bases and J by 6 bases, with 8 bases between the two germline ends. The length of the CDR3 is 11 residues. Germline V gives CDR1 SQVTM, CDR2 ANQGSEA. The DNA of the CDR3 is TGCAGCGTGCAGGGGTCCGGGGAGCTGTTTTTT. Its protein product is CSVQGSGELFF.

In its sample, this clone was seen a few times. CDR3 in amino acids: CASSVDRGSYNEQFF. CDR3 bases: TGTGCCAGCAGCGTGGACAGGGGATCCTACAATGAGCAGTTCTTC. This chain joins TRBV6-1 and TRBJ2-1, with 9 bases aligning to TRBD1. The CDR3 is made up of 15 amino acids. In germline, CDR1 is MNHNS, CDR2 SASEGT. V was pared by 6 bases and J by 1 base, with 4 bases of the junction left unmatched.

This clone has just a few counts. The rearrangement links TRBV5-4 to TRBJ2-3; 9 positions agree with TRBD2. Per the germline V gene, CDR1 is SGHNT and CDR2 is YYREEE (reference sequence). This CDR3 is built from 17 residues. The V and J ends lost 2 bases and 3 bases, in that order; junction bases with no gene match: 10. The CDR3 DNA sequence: TGTGCCAGCAGCTTTGAGAGCGGGAGGATTCGGACAGATACGCAGTATTTT. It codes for CASSFESGRIRTDTQYF.

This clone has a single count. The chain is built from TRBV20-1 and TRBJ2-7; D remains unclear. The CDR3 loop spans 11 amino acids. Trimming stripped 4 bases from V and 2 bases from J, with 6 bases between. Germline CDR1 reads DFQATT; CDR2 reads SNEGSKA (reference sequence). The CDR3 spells CSATRTYEQYF. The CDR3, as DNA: TGCAGTGCTACCAGGACCTACGAGCAGTACTTC.

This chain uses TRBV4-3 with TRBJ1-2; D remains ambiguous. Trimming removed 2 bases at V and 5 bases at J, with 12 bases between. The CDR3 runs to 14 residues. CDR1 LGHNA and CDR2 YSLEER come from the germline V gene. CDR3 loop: CASSQNRGSYGYTF. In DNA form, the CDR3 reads TGCGCCAGCAGCCAAAATCGCGGGTCGTATGGCTACACCTTC.

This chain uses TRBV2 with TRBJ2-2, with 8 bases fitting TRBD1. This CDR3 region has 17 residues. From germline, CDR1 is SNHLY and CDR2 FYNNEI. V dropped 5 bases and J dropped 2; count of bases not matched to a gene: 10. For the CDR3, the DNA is TGTGCCAGCAGTAGGACAGGGTTGAGGTTAAACACCGGGGAGCTGTTTTTT. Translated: CASSRTGLRLNTGELFF.

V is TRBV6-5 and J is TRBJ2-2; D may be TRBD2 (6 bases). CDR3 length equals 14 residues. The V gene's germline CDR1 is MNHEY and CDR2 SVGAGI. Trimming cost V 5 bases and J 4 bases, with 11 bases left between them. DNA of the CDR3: TGTGCCAGCAGTAGCAGGGAGGTCACCGGGGAGCTGTTTTTT. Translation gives CASSSREVTGELFF.

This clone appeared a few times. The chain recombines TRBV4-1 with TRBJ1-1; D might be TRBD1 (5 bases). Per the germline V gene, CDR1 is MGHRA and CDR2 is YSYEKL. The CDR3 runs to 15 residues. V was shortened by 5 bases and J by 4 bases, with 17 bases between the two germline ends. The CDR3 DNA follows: TGCGCCAGCAGCTTAGTACACCAGGGTAGCACTGAAGCTTTCTTT. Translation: CASSLVHQGSTEAFF.

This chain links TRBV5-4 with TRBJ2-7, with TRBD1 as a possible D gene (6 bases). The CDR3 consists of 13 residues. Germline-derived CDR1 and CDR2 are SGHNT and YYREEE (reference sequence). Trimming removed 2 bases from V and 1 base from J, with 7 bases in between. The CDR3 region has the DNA TGTGCCAGCAGCTTCGACAGGTCCTACGAGCAGTACTTC. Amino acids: CASSFDRSYEQYF.

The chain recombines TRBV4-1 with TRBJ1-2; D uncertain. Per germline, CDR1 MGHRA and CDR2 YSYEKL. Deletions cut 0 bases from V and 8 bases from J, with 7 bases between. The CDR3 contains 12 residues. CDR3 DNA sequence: TGCGCCAGCAGCCAAGATCTTGAGGGCTACACCTTC. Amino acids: CASSQDLEGYTF.

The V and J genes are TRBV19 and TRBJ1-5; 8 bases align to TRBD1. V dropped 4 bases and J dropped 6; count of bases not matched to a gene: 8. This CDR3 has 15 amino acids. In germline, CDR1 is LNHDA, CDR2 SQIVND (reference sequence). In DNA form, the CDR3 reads TGTGCCAGTAGTAACCGAGGACAGGGTGGTCAGCCCCAGCATTTT. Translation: CASSNRGQGGQPQHF.

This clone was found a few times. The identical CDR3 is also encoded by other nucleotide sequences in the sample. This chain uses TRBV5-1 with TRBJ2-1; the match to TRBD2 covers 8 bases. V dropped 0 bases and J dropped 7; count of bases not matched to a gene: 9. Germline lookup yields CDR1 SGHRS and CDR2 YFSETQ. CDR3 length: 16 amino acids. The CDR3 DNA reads TGCGCCAGCAGCTTGGAGGGACTAGGTGGAGTAAATGAGCAGTTCTTC. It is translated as CASSLEGLGGVNEQFF.

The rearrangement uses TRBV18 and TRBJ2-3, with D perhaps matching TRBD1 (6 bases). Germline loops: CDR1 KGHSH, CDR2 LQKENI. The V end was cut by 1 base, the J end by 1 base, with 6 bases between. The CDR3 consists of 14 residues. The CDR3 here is CASSPHRGTDTQYF. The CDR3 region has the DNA TGTGCCAGCTCACCACACAGGGGCACAGATACGCAGTATTTT. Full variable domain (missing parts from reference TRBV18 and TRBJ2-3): NAGVMQNPRHLVRRRGQEARLRCSPMKGHSHVYWYRQLPEEGLKFMVYLQKENIIDESGMPKERFSAEFPKEGPSILRIQQVVRGDSAAYFCASSPHRGTDTQYFGPGTRLTVL.

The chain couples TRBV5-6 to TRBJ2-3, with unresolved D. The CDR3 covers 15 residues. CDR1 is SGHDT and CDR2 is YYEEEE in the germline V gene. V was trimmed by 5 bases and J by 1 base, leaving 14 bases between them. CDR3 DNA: TGTGCCAGCAGTGGAGCCCCTGGTCGCACAGATACGCAGTATTTT. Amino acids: CASSGAPGRTDTQYF.

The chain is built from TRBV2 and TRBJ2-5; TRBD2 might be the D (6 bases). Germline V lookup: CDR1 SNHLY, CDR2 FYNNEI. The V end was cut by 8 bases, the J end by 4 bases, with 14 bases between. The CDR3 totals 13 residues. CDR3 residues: CASLWGVGETQYF. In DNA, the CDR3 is TGTGCCAGCTTGTGGGGGGTGGGAGAGACCCAGTACTTC.

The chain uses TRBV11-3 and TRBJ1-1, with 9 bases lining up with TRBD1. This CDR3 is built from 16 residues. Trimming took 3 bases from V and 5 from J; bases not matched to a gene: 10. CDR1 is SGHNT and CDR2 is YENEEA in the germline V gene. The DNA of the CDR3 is TGTGCCAGCAGCTTCGCTTATGGGACAGGGAGGACTGAAGCTTTCTTT. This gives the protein CASSFAYGTGRTEAFF.

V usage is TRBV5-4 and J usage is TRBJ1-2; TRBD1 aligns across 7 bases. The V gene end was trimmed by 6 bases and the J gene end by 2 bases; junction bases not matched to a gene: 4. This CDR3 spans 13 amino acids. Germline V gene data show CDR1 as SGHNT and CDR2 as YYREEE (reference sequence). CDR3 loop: CASKMTGNYGYTF. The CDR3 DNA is TGTGCCAGCAAGATGACAGGGAACTATGGCTACACCTTC.

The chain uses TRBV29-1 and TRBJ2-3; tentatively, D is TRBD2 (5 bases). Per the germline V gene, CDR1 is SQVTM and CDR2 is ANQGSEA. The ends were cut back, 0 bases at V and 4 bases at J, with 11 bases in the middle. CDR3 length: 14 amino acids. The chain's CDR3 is CSVEEASSPDTQYF. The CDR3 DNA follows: TGCAGCGTTGAAGAGGCTAGCTCACCAGATACGCAGTATTTT.

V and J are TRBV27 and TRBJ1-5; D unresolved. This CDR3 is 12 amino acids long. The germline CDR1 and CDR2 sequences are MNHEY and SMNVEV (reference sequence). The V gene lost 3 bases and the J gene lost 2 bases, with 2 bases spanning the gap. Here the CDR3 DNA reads TGTGCCAGCAGTTTCGGCAATCAGCCCCAGCATTTT. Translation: CASSFGNQPQHF.

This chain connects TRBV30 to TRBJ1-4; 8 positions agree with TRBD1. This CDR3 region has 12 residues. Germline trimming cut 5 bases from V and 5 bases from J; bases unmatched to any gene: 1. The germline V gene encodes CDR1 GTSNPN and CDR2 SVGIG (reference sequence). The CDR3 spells CAWDRGNEKLFF. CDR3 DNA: TGTGCCTGGGACAGGGGAAATGAAAAACTGTTTTTT.

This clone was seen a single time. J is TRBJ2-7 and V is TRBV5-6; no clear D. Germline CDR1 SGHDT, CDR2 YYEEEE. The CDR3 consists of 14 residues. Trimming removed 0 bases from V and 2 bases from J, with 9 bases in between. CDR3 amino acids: CASSLVRQPYEQYV. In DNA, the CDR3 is TGTGCCAGCAGCTTGGTGAGGCAGCCCTACGAGCAGTACGTC.

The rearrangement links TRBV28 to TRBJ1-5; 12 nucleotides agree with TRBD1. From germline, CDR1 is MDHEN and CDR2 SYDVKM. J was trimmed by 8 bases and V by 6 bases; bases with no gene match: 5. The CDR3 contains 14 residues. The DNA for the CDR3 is TGTGCCAGCAGGAGAGGGACAGGGGGCAAGCCCCAGCATTTT. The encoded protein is CASRRGTGGKPQHF.

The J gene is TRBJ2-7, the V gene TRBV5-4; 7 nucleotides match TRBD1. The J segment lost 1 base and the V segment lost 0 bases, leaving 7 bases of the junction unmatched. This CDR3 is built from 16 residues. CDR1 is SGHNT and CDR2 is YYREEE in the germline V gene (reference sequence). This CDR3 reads CASSLEDREPSYEQYF. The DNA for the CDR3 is TGTGCCAGCAGCTTGGAAGACAGGGAGCCATCCTACGAGCAGTACTTC.

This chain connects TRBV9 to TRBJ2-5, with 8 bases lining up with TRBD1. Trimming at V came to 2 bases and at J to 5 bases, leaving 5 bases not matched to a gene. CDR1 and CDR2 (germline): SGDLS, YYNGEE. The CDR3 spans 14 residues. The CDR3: CASSVPGGGETQYF. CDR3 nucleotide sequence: TGTGCCAGCAGCGTCCCAGGGGGCGGGGAGACCCAGTACTTC.

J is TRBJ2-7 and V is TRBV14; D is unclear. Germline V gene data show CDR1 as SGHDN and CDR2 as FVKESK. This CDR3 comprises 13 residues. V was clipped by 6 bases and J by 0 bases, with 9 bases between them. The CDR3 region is CASRSESSYEQYF. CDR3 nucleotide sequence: TGTGCCAGCAGAAGCGAAAGCTCCTACGAGCAGTACTTC.

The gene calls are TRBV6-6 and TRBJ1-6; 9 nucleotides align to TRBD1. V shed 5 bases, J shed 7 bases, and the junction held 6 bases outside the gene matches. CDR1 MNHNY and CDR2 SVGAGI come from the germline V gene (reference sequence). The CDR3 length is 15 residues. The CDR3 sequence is CASSPQGTGNSPLHF. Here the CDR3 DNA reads TGTGCCAGCAGTCCTCAAGGGACAGGGAATTCACCCCTCCACTTT.

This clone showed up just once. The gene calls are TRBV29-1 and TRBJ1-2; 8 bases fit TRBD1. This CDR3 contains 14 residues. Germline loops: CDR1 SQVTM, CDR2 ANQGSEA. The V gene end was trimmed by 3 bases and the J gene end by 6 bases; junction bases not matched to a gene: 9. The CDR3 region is CSVDPGGSYHGYTF. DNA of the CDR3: TGCAGCGTTGATCCAGGGGGCTCTTACCATGGCTACACCTTC.

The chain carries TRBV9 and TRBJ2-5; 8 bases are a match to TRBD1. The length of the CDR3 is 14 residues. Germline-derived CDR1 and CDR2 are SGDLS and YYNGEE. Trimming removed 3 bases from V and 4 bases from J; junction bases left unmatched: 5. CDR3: CASSGAGTGETQYF. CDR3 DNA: TGTGCCAGCAGCGGTGCCGGGACAGGAGAGACCCAGTACTTC.

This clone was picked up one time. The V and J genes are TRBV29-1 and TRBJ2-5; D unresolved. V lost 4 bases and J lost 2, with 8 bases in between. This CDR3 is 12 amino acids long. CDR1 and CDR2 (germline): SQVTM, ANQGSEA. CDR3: CSVGYRQETQYF. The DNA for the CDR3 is TGCAGCGTTGGATACAGACAAGAGACCCAGTACTTC. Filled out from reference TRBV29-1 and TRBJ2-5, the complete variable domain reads SAVISQKPSRDICQRGTSLTIQCQVDSQVTMMFWYRQQPGQSLTLIATANQGSEATYESGFVIDKFPISRPNLTFSTLTVSNMSPEDSSIYLCSVGYRQETQYFGPGTRLLVL.